Each of the 24 T cell receptor beta chains below was sequenced from the same sample in a study of vaccination effects on CD4 cells after COVID-19. These TCRs' antigens remain unknown. The method was immunoSEQ multiplex PCR; TCRdb's version includes in-frame clones alone and lacks a portion of them. This table has under 15,000 clones, roughly 80% appearing once. Using viral peptide pools, the ViraFEST assay grew out antigen-specific CD4+ T cells prior to sequencing. Following culture for ten to eleven days, CD4+ T cells were isolated. According to PCR results, the person was infected with SARS-CoV-2 between March and December 2020. Participants got two doses of BNT162b2 or mRNA-1273 vaccine. Sequenced material: CD4+ T cells from PBMCs cultured with SARS-CoV-2 spike peptides, taken after COVID-19 vaccination. These receptors came from a human donor who had a prior SARS-CoV-2 infection.

This chain joins TRBV6-1 and TRBJ2-5; D is unresolved. V shed 9 bases and J shed 0 bases, with 8 bases lying between them. The CDR3 spans 12 residues. Germline CDR1 and CDR2: MNHNS and SASEGT. The DNA of the CDR3 is TGTGCCAGTCAAGGGTACCAAGAGACCCAGTACTTC. As protein: CASQGYQETQYF.

The chain recombines TRBV11-3 with TRBJ2-7; 9 bases line up with TRBD2. The CDR3 totals 18 residues. J was trimmed by 2 bases and V by 1 base; bases with no gene match: 12. Looked up from germline, CDR1 is SGHNT and CDR2 is YENEEA. The CDR3 region is CASSLGLPLSGRPYEQYF. Here the CDR3 DNA reads TGTGCCAGCAGCTTAGGACTCCCCCTAAGCGGGAGGCCCTACGAGCAGTACTTC.

Regarding this clone: A much larger clone lies one base from this, so it may be a read error. The V call is TRBV9, the J call TRBJ2-5; D may be TRBD1 (6 bases). CDR3 length: 13 residues. Trimming took off 4 bases at V and 5 bases at J, with 12 bases between the two ends. CDR1 and CDR2 (germline): SGDLS, YYNGEE. CDR3 coding DNA: TGTGCCAGCAGCTACGGACAGCACGAGACCCAGTACTTC. Residues: CASSYGQHETQYF. Full variable domain (outside the CDR3, taken from reference TRBV9 and TRBJ2-5): DSGVTQTPKHLITATGQRVTLRCSPRSGDLSVYWYQQSLDQGLQFLIQYYNGEERAKGNILERFSAQQFPDLHSELNLSSLELGDSALYFCASSYGQHETQYFGPGTRLLVL.

This clone has a handful of counts. The rearrangement uses TRBV6-5 and TRBJ2-7; the match to TRBD2 covers 8 bases. The ends lost 8 bases at V and 0 bases at J; junction bases unmatched: 9. This CDR3 has 15 residues. The germline V gene has CDR1 MNHEY and CDR2 SVGAGI. CDR3 amino acids: CASGAGGTSSYEQYF. The CDR3 DNA reads as TGTGCCAGCGGGGCGGGAGGCACTTCCTCCTACGAGCAGTACTTC.

The chain recombines TRBV7-2 with TRBJ1-2, with 12 bases fitting TRBD1. From germline, CDR1 is SGHTA and CDR2 FQGNSA. J was trimmed by 12 bases and V by 5 bases; bases with no gene match: 7. The CDR3 loop spans 13 amino acids. CDR3 in amino acids: CASSAGQGALNTF. In DNA, the CDR3 is TGTGCCAGCAGCGCGGGACAGGGGGCTCTGAACACCTTC.

The V and J genes are TRBV9 and TRBJ2-1, with 9 bases fitting TRBD2. CDR3 size: 15 residues. Germline V gives CDR1 SGDLS, CDR2 YYNGEE. The trim removed 3 bases at V and 3 bases at J, leaving 4 bases unmatched. The CDR3 nucleotides read TGTGCCAGCAGCGCACCTAGCGGGAACTACAATGAGCAGTTCTTC. The encoded protein is CASSAPSGNYNEQFF.

The chain employs TRBV5-1 and TRBJ2-1, with D possibly matching TRBD2 (7 bases). Germline V lookup: CDR1 SGHRS, CDR2 YFSETQ. Trimming took off 2 bases at V and 9 bases at J, with 15 bases between the two ends. The CDR3 runs 14 residues. Here the CDR3 reads CASSFYREGGEQFF. The CDR3 DNA follows: TGCGCCAGCAGCTTTTACAGGGAGGGAGGTGAGCAGTTCTTC.

This clone was seen just once. The rearrangement joins TRBV6-2 or TRBV6-3 to TRBJ2-6, with 7 positions matching TRBD1. CDR1 is MNHEY and CDR2 is SVGEGT in the germline V gene. Trimming took 2 bases from V and 0 from J; bases not matched to a gene: 10. The CDR3 covers 19 residues. The CDR3 bases are TGTGCCAGCAGTTACCTCCAGGGGGAGTCATACTCTGGGGCCAACGTCCTGACTTTC. Protein product: CASSYLQGESYSGANVLTF.

This clone appeared once. This chain connects TRBV6-4 to TRBJ2-5; D may be TRBD1 or TRBD2 (5 bases each). Germline lookup yields CDR1 MRHNA and CDR2 SNTAGT. The germline V and J ends were trimmed by 3 bases and 4 bases, with 9 bases remaining between them. The CDR3 spans 13 residues. Here the CDR3 reads CASSEGERETQYF. CDR3 DNA sequence: TGTGCCAGCAGTGAAGGGGAGAGAGAGACCCAGTACTTC.

The chain joins TRBV5-6 to TRBJ2-5, with D possibly being TRBD2 (5 bases). V was shortened by 3 bases and J by 4 bases, with 19 bases between the two germline ends. CDR3 length: 16 amino acids. Looked up from germline, CDR1 is SGHDT and CDR2 is YYEEEE. CDR3 in DNA: TGTGCCAGCAGCTCCATCCGGCAGGACTTAATAGAGACCCAGTACTTC. Protein: CASSSIRQDLIETQYF.

V and J are TRBV6-1 and TRBJ2-3; TRBD1 might be the D (5 bases). The CDR3 consists of 15 residues. The germline V gene has CDR1 MNHNS and CDR2 SASEGT. The V and J ends lost 3 bases and 4 bases respectively, with 14 bases between them. CDR3: CASSEMTAVADTQYF. The CDR3 coding sequence is TGTGCCAGCAGTGAGATGACAGCCGTGGCAGATACGCAGTATTTT.

The rearrangement links TRBV7-2 to TRBJ2-5; a possible D gene is TRBD2 (5 bases). The CDR3 sequence is 14 residues long. V lost 6 bases and J lost 5, with 16 bases in between. Germline V lookup: CDR1 SGHTA, CDR2 FQGNSA. The CDR3 here is CASSNEGSYETQYF. In DNA form, the CDR3 reads TGTGCCAGCAGTAATGAAGGGAGTTACGAGACCCAGTACTTC.

In this sample, this clone turned up a few times. CDR3 region: CASSKTTGVWGYTF. The CDR3 DNA reads TGTGCCAGCAGCAAAACAACAGGGGTTTGGGGCTACACCTTC. The chain recombines TRBV7-9 with TRBJ1-2; 7 bases are shared with TRBD1. V gave up 5 bases and J gave up 8 bases; unmatched junction bases: 11. The length of the CDR3 is 14 residues. Looked up from germline, CDR1 is SEHNR and CDR2 is FQNEAQ (reference sequence).

This chain connects TRBV29-1 to TRBJ1-4; D unclear. Trimming cost V 2 bases and J 7 bases, with 8 bases left between them. The germline CDR1 and CDR2 sequences are SQVTM and ANQGSEA. The CDR3 contains 12 residues. The CDR3 DNA is TGCAGCGTTGAACCCCTAGGTGAAAAACTGTTTTTT. The encoded protein is CSVEPLGEKLFF.

This clone is classed as large. At one end the junction does not follow the germline gene, possibly because of a read error. The CDR3 bases are TGTGCCAGCAATTACAGGGGGCAAGGGGGCTACACCTTC. This gives the protein CASNYRGQGGYTF. The genes are TRBV6-5 and TRBJ1-2, with 9 bases identical to TRBD1. This CDR3 has 13 amino acids. Looked up from germline, CDR1 is MNHEY and CDR2 is SVGAGI.

This rearrangement joins TRBV2 to TRBJ2-7; no clear D. With 2 bases removed from V and 5 bases from J, the gap between germline ends came to 13 bases. There are 14 residues in the CDR3. Germline loops: CDR1 SNHLY, CDR2 FYNNEI. The CDR3 region has the DNA TGTGCCAGCAGTGAAACTGGGTTTGGGAACGAGCAGTACTTC. This codes for CASSETGFGNEQYF.

The chain recombines TRBV12-3 or TRBV12-4 with TRBJ1-1, with D perhaps matching TRBD1 (5 bases). The CDR3 loop spans 13 amino acids. Trimming left V 6 bases short and J 5 bases short, with 13 bases between. This CDR3 is CASSPIGGTEAFF. CDR3 nucleotides: TGTGCCAGCAGCCCTATTGGGGGTACTGAAGCTTTCTTT.

The rearrangement uses TRBV19 and TRBJ1-4, with D perhaps TRBD1 (5 bases). Germline lookup yields CDR1 LNHDA and CDR2 SQIVND (reference sequence). Trimming shortened V by 1 base and J by 10 bases, and 13 bases separated the two germline ends. CDR3 length: 14 residues. In nucleotides, the CDR3 is TGTGCCAGTAGTATAGGCAGGGCCGGGGGAAAACTGTTTTTT. This encodes CASSIGRAGGKLFF.

The rearrangement links TRBV11-2 to TRBJ2-7; possible D gene TRBD2, 6 bases. V was pared by 0 bases and J by 3 bases, with 18 bases between. This CDR3 is 17 amino acids long. The germline V gene encodes CDR1 SGHAT and CDR2 FQNNGV. CDR3 bases: TGTGCCAGCAGCTTAGATCAGGAGGGCGGAGGTTTCTACGAGCAGTACTTC. Encoded protein: CASSLDQEGGGFYEQYF. The full variable domain, with the rest looked up from reference TRBV11-2 and TRBJ2-7, is EAGVAQSPRYKIIEKRQSVAFWCNPISGHATLYWYQQILGQGPKLLIQFQNNGVVDDSQLPKDRFSAERLKGVDSTLKIQPAKLEDSAVYLCASSLDQEGGGFYEQYFGPGTRLTVT.

This chain joins TRBV27 and TRBJ2-7; D ambiguous. The CDR3 is 15 amino acids. V lost 4 bases and J lost 3, with 16 bases in between. In germline, CDR1 is MNHEY, CDR2 SMNVEV (reference sequence). In DNA, the CDR3 is TGTGCCAGCAGTTCCACGTTCGCCCCTTACTACGAGCAGTACTTC. Translating it yields CASSSTFAPYYEQYF.

The rearrangement links TRBV18 to TRBJ1-3; no clear D. The germline V gene has CDR1 KGHSH and CDR2 LQKENI. CDR3 length equals 13 residues. Trimming left V 0 bases short and J 4 bases short, with 4 bases between. The CDR3 here is CASSPPAGNTIYF. CDR3 bases: TGTGCCAGCTCACCACCGGCCGGAAACACCATATATTTT.

The chain uses TRBV11-3 and TRBJ2-3; D perhaps matches TRBD1 (6 bases). Germline CDR1 reads SGHNT; CDR2 reads YENEEA. The length of the CDR3 is 14 residues. Trimming left V 6 bases short and J 1 base short, with 11 bases between. The CDR3 is CASSLDRGTDTQYF. CDR3 sequence (DNA): TGTGCCAGCAGTTTGGACAGAGGCACAGATACGCAGTATTTT.

This rearrangement joins TRBV7-9 to TRBJ2-7, with 10 bases identical to TRBD2. This CDR3 region has 17 residues. Germline V CDR1 and CDR2: SEHNR, FQNEAQ (reference sequence). V shed 0 bases and J 0 bases; nucleotides not matched to a gene: 5. The CDR3 region has the DNA TGTGCCAGCAGCTTAGCGCTAGCGGGGGCCCGCTCCTACGAGCAGTACTTC. It yields the protein CASSLALAGARSYEQYF.

This clone was detected a few times. The chain combines TRBV6-2 or TRBV6-3 with TRBJ2-2; D possibly corresponds to TRBD1 (5 bases). Trimming left V 0 bases short and J 1 base short, with 9 bases between. Germline CDR1 MNHEY, CDR2 SVGEGT. The CDR3 totals 16 residues. This CDR3 is CASSYSGQGNTGELFF. The CDR3 DNA reads TGTGCCAGCAGTTACTCGGGGCAGGGGAACACCGGGGAGCTGTTTTTT.